This T cell receptor beta chain was sequenced during a study of T cell responses to AZD1222 COVID-19 vaccine. On the study more broadly: Second-dose groups at about 4 or about 12 weeks were pooled.

This CDR3 spans 16 amino acids. V lost 5 bases to trimming and J lost 2 bases, with 18 bases between them. Per germline, CDR1 MDHEN and CDR2 SYDVKM. Study results and limitations: Dominant CD4 TCR responses targeted spike regions 160-218 and 743-854.

Concerning this clone: Antigen: not known.

Assay: immunoSEQ multiplex PCR; the TCRdb copy retains only in-frame clones and omits some. The sample has 150,000 or so clones; about nine tenths are singletons. The V and J genes are TRBV28 and TRBJ1-1, with a tentative D call TRBD1 (6 bases). This receptor was obtained from an adult in good health. The sequences come from peripheral blood, collected on day 0 of AZD1222 vaccination. Written as DNA, the CDR3 is TGTGCCAGCAGTCCCATGGCGCTAGGGGGAAACACTGAAGCTTTCTTT. The encoded protein is CASSPMALGGNTEAFF.